Sequencing of this TCR beta chain was carried out in a study of Ad26.COV2.S vaccination and SARS-CoV-2 variants. Treatment specified: 19 received Ad26.COV2.S at low or high dose, single or two shots; about 5 received placebo; per-sample allocation not given. Samples analyzed were those drawn on day 63 after the first vaccine or placebo injection. The table came from immunoSEQ multiplex PCR; TCRdb's copy has only in-frame clones and leaves some out. The data contain roughly 300,000 clones, around 88% of them singletons. The V and J ends lost 3 bases and 16 bases, in that order; junction bases with no gene match: 23. The germline V gene encodes CDR1 SNHLY and CDR2 FYNNEI. The CDR3 spans 18 residues.

This receptor was obtained from a person aged 18-65 years who received the Ad26.COV2.S COVID-19 vaccine or a placebo. The chain has TRBV2 and TRBJ2-1, with 11 bases identical to TRBD2. Specimen: peripheral blood, collected in a trial of Ad26.COV2.S vaccine versus placebo. Written as DNA, the CDR3 is TGTGCCAGCAGTGACCCCGTGGGTCAACTAGCGGGAGTCCTCCGGCAATTCTTC. Encoded protein: CASSDPVGQLAGVLRQFF.